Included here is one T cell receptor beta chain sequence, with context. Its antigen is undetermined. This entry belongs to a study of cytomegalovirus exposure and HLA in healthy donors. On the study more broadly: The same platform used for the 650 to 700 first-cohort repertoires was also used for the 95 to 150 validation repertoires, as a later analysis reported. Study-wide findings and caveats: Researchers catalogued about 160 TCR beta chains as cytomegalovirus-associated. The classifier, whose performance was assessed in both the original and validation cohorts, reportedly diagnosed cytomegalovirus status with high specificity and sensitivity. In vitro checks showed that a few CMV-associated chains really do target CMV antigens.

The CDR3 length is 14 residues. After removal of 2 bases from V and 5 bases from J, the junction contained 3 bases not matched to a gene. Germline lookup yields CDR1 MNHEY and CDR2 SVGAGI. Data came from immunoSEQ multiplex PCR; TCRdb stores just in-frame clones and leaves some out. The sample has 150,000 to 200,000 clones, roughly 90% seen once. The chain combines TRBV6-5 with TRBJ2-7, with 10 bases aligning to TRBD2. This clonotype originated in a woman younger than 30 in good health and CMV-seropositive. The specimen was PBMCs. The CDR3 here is CASSYSGRANEQYF. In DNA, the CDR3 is TGTGCCAGCAGTTACAGCGGGAGGGCCAACGAGCAGTACTTC.